The sequence of this T cell receptor beta chain was determined in a study of blood T cells in healthy people across ages (dated by TCRdb to 2015 to 2017). Turning to the overall study: In model experiments, template switching captured about one uniquely barcoded TCR beta cDNA molecule for every two T cells. To avoid experimental bias, donors of different ages were spread randomly across the sequencing lanes. The study measured age-related changes in TCR beta repertoire diversity using deep sequencing normalized with unique cDNA molecular identifiers. Donors were grouped into four age groups: young (average roughly 15 years), middle-aged (under 40), aged (roughly 67) and long-lived (about 89). For two donors (one aged 18 to 30 and one aged 80 or older), the study analyzed two additional independent replicas of 1 million unique cDNA reads from the same blood draw. Here is what the overall study found, with its caveats: Observed TCR beta diversity per million T cells fell roughly linearly with age, and a significant reduction was already apparent by age around 40. Bulk unsorted PBMC profiling prevented conclusive comparison of naive and antigen-experienced compartments. There was a strong correlation between observed TCR beta diversity and the percentage of naive T cells measured by flow cytometry. Compared with the aged group, the long-lived group had more naive CD4+ T cells, fewer expanded clones and increased TCR diversity, suggesting age selection. The CMV infection status of donors was not known, potentially confounding age-related changes in expanded clonotypes. Estimates of total diversity based on one million sequenced T cells were considered lower bounds and underestimates.

As concerns this clonotype: The specificity of this receptor is unknown. Base qualities are missing; no much larger clone stands one base away.

Library construction relied on 5' RACE. The sequencer listed for this sample is Illumina HiSeq 2500. The second PCR ran for roughly 7 to 11 cycles and used a J-beta primer mix along with a sample-barcoded 5' primer. A unique molecular identifier was introduced onto each TCR beta cDNA molecule by a template-switch 5' adaptor carrying 12 random nucleotides. Each sample yielded at least 3 million CDR3-containing paired-end reads. First-strand cDNA was synthesized from all RNA with the Mint cDNA synthesis kit, primed by a TRBC-specific oligonucleotide. Following uracil-DNA glycosylase treatment, all cDNA underwent a first 18-cycle PCR with the universal primers M1SS and BC2_uni_R. The authors processed their data as follows. Normalization of each sample was performed by random selection of 1 million high-quality reads, each carrying a distinct molecular identifier. Reads sharing molecular identifiers were discarded rather than binned into consensus sequences. MiTCR, run with a Q25 quality threshold and the strictest error-elimination algorithm, handled CDR3 identification, clonotype clustering and error correction. A nonparametric unseen species model using Euler transformation provided a lower-bound estimate of total TCR beta diversity. TCRdb cleaned the public reads at Q25 with fastp, built clones with MiXCR and kept in-frame beta chains. Rows with one shared CDR3 protein collapse into an entry with the most common genes and DNA. The V and J calls were determined by TCRdb, not by the authors. The table for this sample lists about 640,000 distinct CDR3 sequences; 58% of them were counted only once. The top ten hold over 30% of the sample.

The donors were roughly 40 Caucasian individuals from Russia, aged 6 to 90 years, who were systemically healthy. Roughly 10 milliliters of peripheral blood were collected from each donor into EDTA-treated Vacutainer tubes. Ficoll-Paque density-gradient centrifugation was used to isolate PBMCs, with at least 6 million per sample. Trizol reagent was used to extract total RNA from the PBMCs, yielding at least 6 micrograms per sample. For every donor, flow cytometry on a PBMC aliquot measured the percentage of naive CD45RAhigh/CD27high T cells. According to the germline V gene (reference sequence), CDR1 reads DFQATT and CDR2 reads SNEGSKA. At the junction V is shortened by 5 bases and J by 5 bases, with 18 bases in between. From cysteine to phenylalanine, the CDR3 is 14 amino acids long. Only CDR3 DNA is held: 42 bases, read in frame from base 1.

The sequencing sample was made of blood. The sequence is built from TRBV20-1 and TRBJ2-5; the D gene assignment is perhaps TRBD1 or TRBD2, with each matching 5 bases. This TCR was sampled from a man between 60 and 70 years old in good health. For the CDR3, the sequence is CSAFGTALGETQYF. The DNA reads TGCAGTGCTTTTGGGACCGCGCTTGGGGAGACCCAGTACTTC.